Given below is one T cell receptor (beta chain) in context. A read error is possible here, since a much larger clone lies one base away. This CDR3 has 14 residues. Germline CDR1 and CDR2: SGHTA and FQGTGA. The sample originates from a study of regulatory T cells in long-lasting Graves disease. The time point: newly diagnosed GD, antithyroid drugs for less than 3 months. Making the TCR library involved RNA that had been extracted from PBMCs. To make TCR beta libraries, researchers used iRepertoire HTBI primers and Arm-PCR of CDR3 regions. MiXCR, applied by TCRdb to the multiplex PCR reads, yields one record per CDR3 protein. The sample gives under 300,000 distinct CDR3 sequences, about 17% of which show up once; around 15% is in the top ten. These records were also assigned to another study, of T cells in Graves' hyperthyroidism and ophthalmopathy.

The chain joins TRBV7-3 to TRBJ2-1; TRBD2 aligns across 7 bases. The sequenced sample was peripheral blood mononuclear cells (PBMCs), obtained at new diagnosis, from a patient treated with antithyroid drugs. This receptor was obtained from a woman in her thirties with Graves disease. CDR3 nucleotide sequence: TGTACCAGCAGCCCTAGCGGAACCTACAATGAGCAGTTCTTC. Its translation is CTSSPSGTYNEQFF.